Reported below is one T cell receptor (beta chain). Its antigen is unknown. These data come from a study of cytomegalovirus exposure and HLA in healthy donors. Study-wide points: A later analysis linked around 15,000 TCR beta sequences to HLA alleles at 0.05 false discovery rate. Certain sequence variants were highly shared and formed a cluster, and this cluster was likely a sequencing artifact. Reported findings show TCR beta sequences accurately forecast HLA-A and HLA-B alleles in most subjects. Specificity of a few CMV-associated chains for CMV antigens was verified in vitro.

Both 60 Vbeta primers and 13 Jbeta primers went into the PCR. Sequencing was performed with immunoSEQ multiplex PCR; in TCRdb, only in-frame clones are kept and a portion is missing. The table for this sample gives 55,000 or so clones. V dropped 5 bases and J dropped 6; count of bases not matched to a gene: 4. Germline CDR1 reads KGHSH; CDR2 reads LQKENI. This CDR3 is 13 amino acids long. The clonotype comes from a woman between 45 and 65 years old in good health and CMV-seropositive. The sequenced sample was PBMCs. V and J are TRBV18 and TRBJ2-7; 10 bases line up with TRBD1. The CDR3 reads CASSRQGAIEQYF. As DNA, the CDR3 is TGTGCCAGCTCAAGACAGGGGGCCATCGAGCAGTACTTC.